This T cell receptor beta chain came from a study of T cell responses to AZD1222 COVID-19 vaccine. This CDR3 has 15 amino acids. After removal of 3 bases from V and 6 bases from J, the junction contained 10 bases not matched to a gene. Germline assignment: CDR1 ENHRY and CDR2 SYGVKD. Findings and caveats of the study: Donors were mostly white British, more females; clonal diversity possibly underestimated. A reported finding is that nearly half of spike-specific TCRs target unmutated variant regions.

TCRdb's table, derived via immunoSEQ multiplex PCR, lists solely in-frame clones and lacks some. The sample consists of around 210,000 clones, around 94% of them appearing once. Worth noting for this clone: What it binds is not known.

The chain carries TRBV10-3 and TRBJ2-7; 8 bases match TRBD2. The source is an adult who received the MenACWY meningococcal vaccine as a control. Material: peripheral blood, obtained 28 days after the second dose of the MenACWY control vaccine. The chain's CDR3 is CAISDPGTRPIEQYF. The DNA for the CDR3 is TGTGCCATCAGTGACCCCGGGACTAGACCCATCGAGCAGTACTTC.